The rows below give T cell receptor beta chains drawn from one sample of a study of CD4+ T cells in melanoma. Measured with immunoSEQ multiplex PCR; TCRdb has only the in-frame clones, and not every one. The sample shows 50,000 to 60,000 clones, about 70% of them seen only once. Sequencing used tumor tissue. These receptors were collected from a human donor with melanoma. The CDR3 runs from the conserved cysteine through the conserved F or W. D genes are given only for firm matches. Expanded clones are given a class, and other clones once, few, many or no size at all.

V gene,clone size,J gene,D gene,CDR3 protein,CDR3 DNA
TRBV13,.,TRBJ1-1,.,CASSPRTTKNTEAFF,TGTGCCAGCAGCCCCCGGACAACTAAGAACACTGAAGCTTTCTTT
TRBV2,.,TRBJ2-7,TRBD2,CASSLTSGGADEQYF,TGTGCCAGCAGTTTAACTAGCGGGGGGGCTGACGAGCAGTACTTC
TRBV30,once,TRBJ1-2,TRBD1,CAWSLGTGHGYTF,TGTGCCTGGAGCCTCGGGACAGGGCATGGCTACACCTTC
TRBV5-4,.,TRBJ2-1,TRBD2,CASSAGGSYNEQFF,TGTGCCAGCAGCGCGGGAGGATCCTACAATGAGCAGTTCTTC
TRBV7-9,.,TRBJ1-6,.,CASADRIYNSPLHF,TGTGCCAGCGCGGACAGAATATATAATTCACCCCTCCACTTT
TRBV7-8,.,TRBJ2-7,.,CASSPTAYEQYF,TGTGCCAGCAGCCCTACAGCCTACGAGCAGTACTTC
TRBV18,.,TRBJ2-1,TRBD2,CASSPLAGGPGQYEQFF,TGTGCCAGCTCACCACTAGCGGGGGGGCCGGGTCAGTATGAGCAGTTCTTC
TRBV9,.,TRBJ2-1,TRBD2,CASSVAGLVYNEQFF,TGTGCCAGCAGCGTAGCCGGACTAGTTTACAATGAGCAGTTCTTC
TRBV19,.,TRBJ2-1,TRBD1,CASSPRDSAYNEQFF,TGTGCCAGTAGTCCCCGGGACAGCGCATACAATGAGCAGTTCTTC
TRBV2,.,TRBJ2-5,.,CASVLGIAETQYF,TGTGCCAGTGTATTGGGGATCGCGGAGACCCAGTACTTC
TRBV9,once,TRBJ2-6,.,CASSVSSSGANVLTF,TGTGCCAGCAGCGTAAGCAGCTCTGGGGCCAACGTCCTGACTTTC
TRBV18,.,TRBJ1-2,TRBD1,CATGDSSYGYTF,TGTGCCACTGGGGACAGTTCCTATGGCTACACCTTC
TRBV7-2,.,TRBJ1-1,.,CASSRGLMNTEAFF,TGTGCCAGCAGCCGAGGGCTAATGAACACTGAAGCTTTCTTT
TRBV5-4,.,TRBJ2-2,.,CASSLGSGELFF,TGTGCCAGCAGCTTGGGGTCCGGGGAGCTGTTTTTT
TRBV6-5,.,TRBJ2-3,.,CASSYLLGGTDTQYF,TGTGCCAGCAGTTACCTTTTAGGGGGCACAGATACGCAGTATTTT
TRBV5-5,.,TRBJ2-4,.,CASSLLRAAEKNIQYF,TGTGCCAGCAGCTTGCTCCGGGCCGCCGAAAAAAACATTCAGTACTTC
TRBV4-3,once,TRBJ2-3,TRBD2,CASSQGLAEGTDTQYF,TGCGCCAGCAGCCAAGGACTAGCGGAAGGCACAGATACGCAGTATTTT
TRBV5-6,.,TRBJ1-2,.,CASSLSATQHGYTF,TGTGCCAGCAGCTTGTCGGCGACACAGCATGGCTACACCTTC
TRBV18,.,TRBJ1-1,TRBD1,CASSHIQGEAFF,TGTGCCAGCTCACACATACAGGGGGAAGCTTTCTTT
TRBV7-6,once,TRBJ1-4,TRBD1,CASSQGQGNSRNEKLFF,TGTGCCAGCAGCCAGGGACAGGGGAATAGTCGGAATGAAAAACTGTTTTTT
TRBV29-1,few,TRBJ1-2,.,CSVEGSGYGYTF,TGCAGCGTTGAGGGGAGCGGCTATGGCTACACCTTC
TRBV9,.,TRBJ2-7,.,CAGSYEQYF,TGTGCCGGCTCCTACGAGCAGTACTTC
TRBV19,.,TRBJ2-2,.,CASSHVERNTGELFF,TGTGCCAGTAGTCATGTAGAACGCAACACCGGGGAGCTGTTTTTT
TRBV6-5,few,TRBJ2-2,.,CASSGAAGELFF,TGTGCCAGCAGCGGGGCGGCCGGGGAGCTGTTTTTT
TRBV5-8,.,TRBJ1-5,.,CASSLGQGGQPQHF,TGTGCCAGCAGCTTGGGGCAGGGAGGGCAGCCCCAGCATTTT
TRBV4-2,.,TRBJ2-3,TRBD2,CASSQQAGATDTQYF,TGTGCCAGCAGCCAACAAGCGGGGGCCACAGATACGCAGTATTTT
TRBV15,.,TRBJ2-7,TRBD1,CATSVNRGLEQYF,TGTGCCACCAGCGTAAACAGGGGGCTGGAGCAGTACTTC
TRBV7-9,few,TRBJ1-6,TRBD1,CASSLGTDSPLHF,TGTGCCAGCAGCCTCGGGACAGATTCACCCCTCCACTTT
TRBV10-3,few,TRBJ2-3,.,CAISESMDGDTQYF,TGTGCCATCAGTGAGTCCATGGACGGGGATACGCAGTATTTT
TRBV6-5,.,TRBJ1-4,TRBD1,CASSYRQGANEKLFF,TGTGCCAGCAGTTACCGGCAGGGGGCTAATGAAAAACTGTTTTTT
TRBV29-1,.,TRBJ2-1,.,CSVLIRDPTLPASSYNEQFF,TGCAGCGTCCTCATCCGGGACCCTACTTTGCCCGCGAGCTCCTACAATGAGCAGTTCTTC
TRBV6-1,.,TRBJ2-7,.,CASRSSYEQYF,TGTGCCAGCAGAAGCTCCTACGAGCAGTACTTC
TRBV5-6,few,TRBJ2-2,TRBD2,CASSLGLAGTGELFF,TGTGCCAGCAGCCTCGGACTAGCAGGCACCGGGGAGCTGTTTTTT
TRBV5-1,.,TRBJ2-7,.,CASSPHRDVFLEQYF,TGCGCCAGCAGCCCCCACAGGGACGTCTTCTTGGAGCAGTACTTC
TRBV7-9,.,TRBJ2-5,.,CASRRGHQETQYF,TGTGCCAGTCGAAGGGGACACCAAGAGACCCAGTACTTC
TRBV30,.,TRBJ1-6,TRBD1,CAWSPGQGNSPLHF,TGTGCCTGGAGCCCGGGACAGGGGAATTCACCCCTCCACTTT
TRBV2,.,TRBJ2-7,TRBD1,CASSARTGRDEQYF,TGTGCCAGCAGTGCCAGGACAGGCCGTGACGAGCAGTACTTC
TRBV6-5,few,TRBJ1-2,.,CASRRWKGGYTF,TGTGCCAGCAGGAGGTGGAAGGGGGGCTACACCTTC
TRBV29-1,.,TRBJ2-3,.,CSTRSGLSTDTQYF,TGCAGCACGAGATCGGGGCTCAGCACAGATACGCAGTATTTT
TRBV7-6,.,TRBJ1-4,.,CASSSLASGEKLFF,TGTGCCAGCAGCTCCCTGGCCTCGGGAGAAAAACTGTTTTTT
TRBV5-4,few,TRBJ2-2,.,CASSWSSGELFF,TGTGCCAGCAGCTGGTCCTCCGGGGAGCTGTTTTTT
TRBV6-6,.,TRBJ2-1,TRBD2,CASSYVAGAYNEQFF,TGTGCCAGCAGTTACGTAGCGGGGGCTTACAATGAGCAGTTCTTC
TRBV28,.,TRBJ1-2,.,CASGQWGRDYGYTF,TGTGCCAGCGGACAATGGGGAAGAGACTATGGCTACACCTTC
TRBV25-1,.,TRBJ2-2,.,CASSDLVGELFF,TGTGCCAGCAGTGACCTGGTCGGGGAGCTGTTTTTT
TRBV21-1,.,TRBJ2-7,.,CASSKEVRGLPSYEQYF,TGTGCCAGCAGCAAGGAGGTAAGGGGCCTTCCCTCCTACGAGCAGTACTTC
TRBV7-8,.,TRBJ2-2,.,CASSLVRGAARTGELFF,TGTGCCAGCAGCTTAGTAAGGGGGGCTGCGAGGACCGGGGAGCTGTTTTTT